This passage covers 31 T cell receptor beta chains from one sample sequenced in a study of Ad26.COV2.S vaccination and SARS-CoV-2 variants. The treatment was: roughly 19 received Ad26.COV2.S at low or high dose, single or two shots; 5 received placebo; per-sample allocation not given. Following the first vaccine or placebo injection, samples were taken on day 63. Here immunoSEQ multiplex PCR was the method, and the copy in TCRdb shows in-frame clones only, minus some. Among fewer than 800,000 clones listed, more than 80% were seen once. The sample was peripheral blood, taken in a trial of Ad26.COV2.S vaccine versus placebo. The receptors originated from a person between 18 and 65 years old who received the Ad26.COV2.S COVID-19 vaccine or a placebo.

Comment on this clone: The junction shows a germline mismatch at one end, possibly a read error. The chain combines TRBV7-7 with TRBJ1-2; D possibly corresponds to TRBD1 (5 bases). Germline CDR1 SSHAT, CDR2 FNYEAQ (reference sequence). The CDR3 has 14 residues. The CDR3 protein is CASSLGEKSRGYTF. CDR3 sequence (DNA): TGTGCTAGCAGCTTAGGGGAAAAGTCGAGGGGCTACACCTTC.

The chain uses TRBV7-9 and TRBJ1-3; the D gene is possibly TRBD1 (5 bases). V lost 1 base, J lost 4 bases, and 11 bases lay in between. CDR1 is SEHNR and CDR2 is FQNEAQ in the germline V gene (reference sequence). The CDR3 has 15 residues. The CDR3 is CASSLGMGPGNTIYF. The CDR3 coding sequence is TGTGCCAGCAGCTTAGGGATGGGGCCCGGAAACACCATATATTTT.

The chain carries TRBV29-1 and TRBJ2-2; D possibly corresponds to TRBD2 (5 bases). Germline loops: CDR1 SQVTM, CDR2 ANQGSEA. The CDR3 has 13 amino acids. V lost 3 bases, J lost 1 base, and 6 bases lay in between. CDR3 DNA: TGCAGCGTTGACGGGATGAACACCGGGGAGCTGTTTTTT. Protein product: CSVDGMNTGELFF.

The chain employs TRBV3-1 (or the pseudogene TRBV3-2) and TRBJ2-7, with 11 positions matching TRBD2. CDR3 length: 15 amino acids. V was clipped by 3 bases and J by 2 bases; unmatched bases: 3. Germline V lookup: CDR1 LGHDT, CDR2 YNNKEL (reference sequence). The CDR3 sequence: CASSHTSGSPYEQYF. The DNA of the CDR3 is TGTGCCAGCAGCCACACTAGCGGGAGTCCCTACGAGCAGTACTTC.

The chain uses TRBV7-9 and TRBJ2-6; D gene ambiguous. Germline CDR1 reads SEHNR; CDR2 reads FQNEAQ (reference sequence). Trimming stripped 2 bases from V and 0 bases from J, with 2 bases between. The CDR3 runs to 14 residues. CDR3 loop: CASSLNSGANVLTF. The CDR3 nucleotides read TGTGCCAGCAGCTTAAACTCTGGGGCCAACGTCCTGACTTTC.

The J gene is TRBJ2-2, the V gene TRBV5-1; a weak D match, TRBD2 (5 bases). Germline CDR1 reads SGHRS; CDR2 reads YFSETQ. The CDR3 sequence is 16 residues long. Deletions cut 3 bases from V and 0 bases from J, with 12 bases between. The CDR3 DNA reads TGCGCCAGCAGCTCGGGTGACGGGGCGAACACCGGGGAGCTGTTTTTT. Protein sequence: CASSSGDGANTGELFF. Supplemented by reference TRBV5-1 and TRBJ2-2, the full variable domain reads KAGVTQTPRYLIKTRGQQVTLSCSPISGHRSVSWYQQTPGQGLQFLFEYFSETQRNKGNFPGRFSGRQFSNSRSEMNVSTLELGDSALYLCASSSGDGANTGELFFGEGSRLTVL.

The chain links TRBV11-3 to TRBJ2-1, with 10 bases lining up with TRBD2. V lost 8 bases, J lost 4 bases, and 5 bases stayed unmatched. Germline values: CDR1 SGHNT, CDR2 YENEEA. This CDR3 spans 14 amino acids. The CDR3 protein is CASSSGGPYNEQFF. CDR3 coding DNA: TGTGCCAGCTCTAGCGGGGGACCGTACAATGAGCAGTTCTTC.

The chain is built from TRBV4-1 and TRBJ2-2, with D hard to call. The CDR3 runs 16 residues. Germline V gene lookup returns CDR1 MGHRA and CDR2 YSYEKL. The germline V and J ends were trimmed by 0 bases and 3 bases, with 11 bases remaining between them. The CDR3 DNA sequence: TGCGCCAGCAGCCAAGATCAAGAGACCTACACCGGGGAGCTGTTTTTT. Protein sequence: CASSQDQETYTGELFF.

The DNA of the CDR3 is TGTGCCAGCAGCCCACAACAGGGGGACACTGAAGCTTTCTTT. Protein sequence: CASSPQQGDTEAFF. This rearrangement joins TRBV11-2 to TRBJ1-1; 8 positions match TRBD1. Looked up from germline, CDR1 is SGHAT and CDR2 is FQNNGV. CDR3 length: 14 amino acids. V lost 5 bases and J lost 3; bases outside the gene matches: 5.

The chain couples TRBV15 to TRBJ2-3; D remains ambiguous. This CDR3 has 13 residues. CDR1 and CDR2 (germline): LNHNV, YYDKDF (reference sequence). Trimming removed 8 bases from V and 0 bases from J, with 9 bases in between. CDR3 protein: CATRGSSTDTQYF. CDR3 nucleotide sequence: TGTGCCACCCGTGGCTCTAGCACAGATACGCAGTATTTT.

The rearrangement links TRBV2 to TRBJ2-1, with 8 bases matching TRBD2. CDR1 is SNHLY and CDR2 is FYNNEI in the germline V gene. The V segment lost 9 bases and the J segment 5 bases; nucleotides outside the gene matches: 9. CDR3 length: 14 residues. The CDR3 region is CARAIIAGNNEQFF. The DNA of the CDR3 is TGTGCCAGGGCCATCATAGCGGGAAACAATGAGCAGTTCTTC.

The chain has TRBV21-1 and TRBJ2-7. TRBV21-1 is a known pseudogene. The CDR3 runs to 10 residues. This chain's CDR3 is CASSKKPQYF. The CDR3 nucleotides are TGTGCCAGCAGCAAGAAACCGCAGTACTTC.

The gene calls are TRBV19 and TRBJ1-1, with no clear D. The ends were cut back, 3 bases at V and 0 bases at J, with 8 bases in the middle. The germline V gene has CDR1 LNHDA and CDR2 SQIVND (reference sequence). The CDR3 length is 14 residues. The chain's CDR3 is CASSISRMNTEAFF. In DNA form, the CDR3 reads TGTGCCAGTAGTATTTCCAGGATGAACACTGAAGCTTTCTTT.

The chain is built from TRBV2 and TRBJ2-3; 7 nucleotides match TRBD1. V shed 7 bases and J 3 bases; nucleotides not matched to a gene: 10. CDR1 and CDR2 from the germline V gene are SNHLY and FYNNEI. The CDR3 has 15 amino acids. The CDR3 DNA reads TGTGCCAGCATTCCACAGGGGTTAGTGACAGATACGCAGTATTTT. It translates to CASIPQGLVTDTQYF.

Of note for this clone: Other DNA variants within this sample encode the same CDR3. This chain connects TRBV2 to TRBJ2-5; 11 positions match TRBD1. V lost 4 bases, J lost 5 bases, and 3 bases stayed unmatched. The CDR3 is 14 amino acids. Germline V gene sequence: CDR1 SNHLY, CDR2 FYNNEI. Here the CDR3 reads CASSGTGGGETQYF. The CDR3 bases are TGTGCCAGCAGTGGGACAGGGGGCGGGGAGACCCAGTACTTC. Looking up the rest from reference TRBV2 and TRBJ2-5 gives the full variable domain: EPEVTQTPSHQVTQMGQEVILRCVPISNHLYFYWYRQILGQKVEFLVSFYNNEISEKSEIFDDQFSVERPDGSNFTLKIRSTKLEDSAMYFCASSGTGGGETQYFGPGTRLLVL.

This sequence joins TRBV2 and TRBJ1-1; no reliable D call. The germline CDR1 and CDR2 sequences are SNHLY and FYNNEI. This CDR3 contains 13 residues. Trimming left V 6 bases short and J 3 bases short, with 11 bases between. CDR3 nucleotide sequence: TGTGCCAGCAGATCCATAGAAGACACTGAAGCTTTCTTT. Amino acids: CASRSIEDTEAFF. The full variable domain, in which reference TRBV2 and TRBJ1-1 provide the parts outside the CDR3, is EPEVTQTPSHQVTQMGQEVILRCVPISNHLYFYWYRQILGQKVEFLVSFYNNEISEKSEIFDDQFSVERPDGSNFTLKIRSTKLEDSAMYFCASRSIEDTEAFFGQGTRLTVV.

The chain recombines TRBV7-9 with TRBJ1-3; D not certain. Germline lookup yields CDR1 SEHNR and CDR2 FQNEAQ (reference sequence). The CDR3 consists of 13 residues. V lost 1 base to trimming and J lost 5 bases, with 6 bases between them. Here the CDR3 reads CASSLGPRNTIYF. The CDR3 DNA follows: TGTGCCAGCAGCTTAGGGCCACGAAACACCATATATTTT.

The CDR3 spells CASSIKPPGTGKGGYNEQFF. For the CDR3, the DNA is TGTGCCAGTAGTATAAAGCCGCCCGGGACAGGGAAGGGGGGCTACAATGAGCAGTTCTTC. The genes are TRBV19 and TRBJ2-1; 9 bases match TRBD1. Germline V gene data show CDR1 as LNHDA and CDR2 as SQIVND (reference sequence). The J segment lost 3 bases and the V segment lost 2 bases, leaving 17 bases of the junction unmatched. CDR3 length: 20 amino acids.

J is TRBJ2-7 and V is TRBV15; D might be TRBD1 or TRBD2, each matching 5 bases. The germline V gene encodes CDR1 LNHNV and CDR2 YYDKDF (reference sequence). The CDR3 consists of 18 residues. V was trimmed by 0 bases and J by 6 bases, leaving 24 bases between them. CDR3: CATSRDTPASGRVSEQYF. The CDR3 bases are TGTGCCACCAGCAGAGATACCCCCGCTTCGGGACGTGTAAGCGAGCAGTACTTC. Variable domain in full (rest from reference TRBV15 and TRBJ2-7): DAMVIQNPRYQVTQFGKPVTLSCSQTLNHNVMYWYQQKSSQAPKLLFHYYDKDFNNEADTPDNFQSRRPNTSFCFLDIRSPGLGDTAMYLCATSRDTPASGRVSEQYFGPGTRLTVT.

For this clone: Other DNA sequences in this specimen translate into the identical CDR3. This chain uses TRBV19 with TRBJ1-1; D unclear. Germline V gene data show CDR1 as LNHDA and CDR2 as SQIVND (reference sequence). CDR3 length: 14 residues. Trimming stripped 3 bases from V and 3 bases from J, with 11 bases between. This CDR3 is CASSIWGRDTEAFF. CDR3 coding DNA: TGTGCCAGTAGTATTTGGGGAAGGGACACTGAAGCTTTCTTT.

Note on this clone: The sample contains more than one DNA sequence encoding this CDR3. V gene TRBV6-5 combines with J gene TRBJ2-7, with no clear D. This CDR3 has 13 amino acids. Germline V lookup: CDR1 MNHEY, CDR2 SVGAGI. Trimming cost V 2 bases and J 1 base, with 6 bases left between them. This CDR3 reads CASSYGGSYEQYF. CDR3 in DNA: TGTGCCAGCAGTTACGGCGGTTCCTACGAGCAGTACTTC.

The chain uses TRBV7-2 and TRBJ2-1, with TRBD1 matching 8 bases. Germline V gives CDR1 SGHTA, CDR2 FQGNSA. The length of the CDR3 is 12 residues. Trimming cost V 6 bases and J 10 bases; bases outside gene matches: 5. In DNA form, the CDR3 reads TGTGCCAGCAGTTTGGACAGGGTCGAGCAGTTCTTC. It is translated as CASSLDRVEQFF.

The chain uses TRBV2 and TRBJ1-3, with TRBD1 matching over 7 bases. Per the germline V gene, CDR1 is SNHLY and CDR2 is FYNNEI. The CDR3 totals 16 residues. V was pared by 5 bases and J by 3 bases, with 10 bases of the junction left unmatched. The CDR3 protein is CASSLMGTANGNTIYF. CDR3 nucleotides: TGTGCCAGCAGTCTTATGGGGACAGCTAATGGAAACACCATATATTTT. The full variable domain, in which reference TRBV2 and TRBJ1-3 provide the parts outside the CDR3, is EPEVTQTPSHQVTQMGQEVILRCVPISNHLYFYWYRQILGQKVEFLVSFYNNEISEKSEIFDDQFSVERPDGSNFTLKIRSTKLEDSAMYFCASSLMGTANGNTIYFGEGSWLTVV.

This clone has a single count. This CDR3 is also generated by other DNA sequences in the sample. The chain joins TRBV19 to TRBJ2-2; tentative D call: TRBD1 (5 bases). This CDR3 contains 14 residues. Germline CDR1 reads LNHDA; CDR2 reads SQIVND (reference sequence). Deletions cut 4 bases from V and 1 base from J, with 7 bases between. CDR3 in amino acids: CASSSDRNTGELFF. The CDR3 bases are TGTGCCAGTAGTAGCGACAGGAACACCGGGGAGCTGTTTTTT.

This chain links TRBV19 with TRBJ1-6; D call uncertain. The V and J ends lost 7 bases and 0 bases respectively, with 4 bases between them. The CDR3 has 13 residues. Germline-derived CDR1 and CDR2 are LNHDA and SQIVND (reference sequence). DNA for the CDR3: TGTGCCAGTACGGCCTCCTATAATTCACCCCTCCACTTT. Amino acid sequence: CASTASYNSPLHF.

This chain links TRBV30 with TRBJ1-2, with unresolved D. V was pared by 5 bases and J by 8 bases, with 15 bases between. Germline CDR1 is GTSNPN and CDR2 is SVGIG (reference sequence). The CDR3 length is 12 residues. CDR3: CAWGVTIGGYTF. CDR3 coding DNA: TGTGCCTGGGGGGTAACGATTGGCGGCTACACCTTC.

This clone was observed a few times. The gene calls are TRBV19 and TRBJ1-5; D is ambiguous. The CDR3 has 13 residues. CDR1 is LNHDA, CDR2 SQIVND, per germline (reference sequence). Trimming shortened V by 3 bases and J by 9 bases, and 12 bases separated the two germline ends. The CDR3 here is CASSIVPLPPQHF. As DNA, the CDR3 is TGTGCCAGTAGTATTGTCCCTCTACCGCCCCAGCATTTT.

This chain uses TRBV4-2 with TRBJ2-1, with unresolved D. Deletions cut 1 base from V and 0 bases from J, with 13 bases between. Per germline, CDR1 LGHNA and CDR2 YNFKEQ. The CDR3 is 17 amino acids. CDR3 residues: CASSQGTHISSYNEQFF. In nucleotides, the CDR3 is TGTGCCAGCAGCCAAGGGACCCATATTAGCTCCTACAATGAGCAGTTCTTC.

Regarding this clone: Other DNA sequences in the sample encode the same CDR3. The chain links TRBV3-1 (or the pseudogene TRBV3-2) to TRBJ1-5; D uncertain. Trimming removed 1 base at V and 0 bases at J, with 4 bases between. The CDR3 has 14 residues. CDR1 is LGHDT, CDR2 YNNKEL, per germline (reference sequence). CDR3 nucleotide sequence: TGTGCCAGCAGCCAAGGATATAGCAATCAGCCCCAGCATTTT. Its translation: CASSQGYSNQPQHF.

In nucleotides, the CDR3 is TGTGCCTGGCAGAGCTCTGGGGCCAACGTCCTGACTTTC. Translation: CAWQSSGANVLTF. The chain employs TRBV30 and TRBJ2-6, with unresolved D. This CDR3 region has 13 residues. V shed 5 bases and J shed 0 bases, with 5 bases lying between them. Germline V gene data show CDR1 as GTSNPN and CDR2 as SVGIG (reference sequence). Full variable domain (remainder filled in from reference TRBV30 and TRBJ2-6): SQTIHQWPATLVQPVGSPLSLECTVEGTSNPNLYWYRQAAGRGLQLLFYSVGIGQISSEVPQNLSASRPQDRQFILSSKKLLLSDSGFYLCAWQSSGANVLTFGAGSRLTVL.

The CDR3 sequence is CASRPGTGNTEAFF. The CDR3 nucleotides read TGTGCCAGCAGGCCCGGGACGGGAAACACTGAAGCTTTCTTT. J is TRBJ1-1 and V is TRBV5-6; TRBD1 might be the D (5 bases). CDR1 is SGHDT and CDR2 is YYEEEE in the germline V gene. Trimming removed 5 bases at V and 2 bases at J, with 13 bases between. The CDR3 runs 14 residues.